The clone carrying this TCR beta chain was counted a few times. This record comes from a study of identical twins. Healthy Caucasian individuals made up all the donors. Using its own MiXCR run on the 5' RACE reads, TCRdb lists one record per CDR3 protein. The sample contains approximately 600,000 distinct CDR3 sequences, approximately 9.6% of which appear only once. This CDR3 has 15 residues. V was pared by 5 bases and J by 5 bases, with 11 bases of the junction left unmatched. Per germline, CDR1 SGHVS and CDR2 FNYEAQ. These sequences were also reported in another study, on yellow fever vaccine responses in identical twins.

V is TRBV7-6 and J is TRBJ1-2; TRBD1 agrees at 7 bases. Sequenced: PBMCs. This TCR derives from a woman aged 18-29 years in good health. In DNA form, the CDR3 reads TGTGCCAGCAGCCCCGGGAAGGGGGCGATGTATGGCTACACCTTC. This codes for CASSPGKGAMYGYTF.